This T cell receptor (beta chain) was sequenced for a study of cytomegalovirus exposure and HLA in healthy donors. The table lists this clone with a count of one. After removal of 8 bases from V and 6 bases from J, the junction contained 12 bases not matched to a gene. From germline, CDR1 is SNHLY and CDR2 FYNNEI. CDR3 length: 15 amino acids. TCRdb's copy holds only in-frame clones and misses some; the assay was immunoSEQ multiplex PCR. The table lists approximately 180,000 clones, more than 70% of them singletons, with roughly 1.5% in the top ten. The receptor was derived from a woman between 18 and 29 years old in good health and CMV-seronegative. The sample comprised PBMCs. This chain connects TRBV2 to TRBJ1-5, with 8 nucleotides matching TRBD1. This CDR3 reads CASCLGDRIRQPQHF. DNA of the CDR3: TGTGCCAGCTGCCTAGGGGACAGGATCCGTCAGCCCCAGCATTTT.